Below, 24 T cell receptor beta chains from the same sample are listed, as sequenced in a study of early T cells in non-severe SARS-CoV-2 infection (dated by TCRdb to about 2021). Libraries came from 5' RACE. Sequencing was carried out with a NextSeq 500. TCRdb redid the processing of the public reads, applying fastp at Q25 and MiXCR, and retained in-frame beta chains. Each entry is one CDR3 protein sequence, shown with its most common DNA and genes. For this sample the table gives tens of thousands of distinct CDR3 sequences, of which around 13% were detected only once. The ten largest clones take up about 4% of the sample. Sequencing was carried out using whole blood. These receptors originate from an adult who was a healthcare worker with PCR-confirmed SARS-CoV-2 infection or an uninfected control (not recorded which).

The chain is built from TRBV12-3 or TRBV12-4 and TRBJ2-2, with a weak D call TRBD2 (5 bases). V was clipped by 0 bases and J by 1 base, with 9 bases between them. The CDR3 totals 16 residues. CDR3 residues: CASSLALAENTGELFF. CDR3 sequence (DNA): TGTGCCAGCAGTTTAGCGCTAGCCGAGAACACCGGGGAGCTGTTTTTT.

This clonotype was found many times. The V gene is TRBV7-8, the J gene TRBJ2-5; either TRBD1 or TRBD2 may supply D (5 bases each). This CDR3 has 15 residues. V was cut by 0 bases and J by 4 bases, with 12 bases left in between. In germline, CDR1 is SGHVS, CDR2 FQNEAQ. CDR3 DNA sequence: TGTGCCAGCAGCTTAGCGATGGGACGGATAGAGACCCAGTACTTC. Amino acids: CASSLAMGRIETQYF.

The V and J genes are TRBV3-1 and TRBJ2-7; D unclear. Trimming pared 4 bases from V and 0 bases from J, leaving 7 bases between. CDR1 and CDR2 from the germline V gene are LGHDT and YNNKEL (reference sequence). There are 13 residues in the CDR3. The CDR3 region has the DNA TGTGCCAGCAGCCGCCGAAGCTCCTACGAGCAGTACTTC. Protein product: CASSRRSSYEQYF.

The chain joins TRBV18 to TRBJ2-2, with no clear D. V lost 3 bases and J 2 bases, leaving 10 bases between the germline ends. This CDR3 contains 15 residues. CDR1 is KGHSH, CDR2 LQKENI, per germline. CDR3 amino acids: CASSPNSGNTGELFF. The CDR3 bases are TGTGCCAGCTCACCCAACTCCGGAAACACCGGGGAGCTGTTTTTT.

This clonotype was counted only a few times. This rearrangement joins TRBV2 to TRBJ2-2, with TRBD2 identical over 7 bases. This CDR3 has 14 residues. CDR1 is SNHLY and CDR2 is FYNNEI in the germline V gene. V lost 8 bases and J lost 2; bases outside the gene matches: 5. CDR3: CASRLAVNTGELFF. The CDR3 nucleotides are TGTGCCAGCCGCCTAGCGGTAAACACCGGGGAGCTGTTTTTT.

This clonotype showed up many times. The genes are TRBV9 and TRBJ2-1; D unresolved. This CDR3 comprises 13 residues. V lost 4 bases, J lost 10 bases, and 15 bases lay in between. CDR1 is SGDLS, CDR2 YYNGEE, per germline. CDR3 protein: CASSSNLQSEQFF. The CDR3 nucleotides are TGTGCCAGCAGCTCAAACTTACAGAGCGAGCAGTTCTTC.

This clonotype was counted at least ten times. The chain combines TRBV5-4 with TRBJ2-1; no firm D call. Trimming pared 0 bases from V and 15 bases from J, leaving 10 bases between. The germline gives CDR1 SGHNT, CDR2 YYREEE (reference sequence). This CDR3 region has 11 residues. CDR3 residues: CASSLDGKGFF. Here the CDR3 DNA reads TGTGCCAGCAGCTTGGACGGAAAGGGGTTCTTC.

DNA for the CDR3: TGTGCCAGTAGTATAGCTGCAGGGGATGTCTACAATGAGCAGTTCTTC. It is translated as CASSIAAGDVYNEQFF. The rearrangement joins TRBV19 to TRBJ2-1; tentative D call: TRBD1 (6 bases). V lost 1 base and J 3 bases, leaving 13 bases between the germline ends. Germline V gives CDR1 LNHDA, CDR2 SQIVND (reference sequence). The CDR3 is 16 amino acids.

The chain links TRBV12-3 or TRBV12-4 to TRBJ1-1; 8 positions match TRBD1. Trimming cost V 0 bases and J 3 bases; bases outside gene matches: 0. The length of the CDR3 is 14 residues. CDR3 sequence (DNA): TGTGCCAGCAGTTTAGCGGACAGGGACACTGAAGCTTTCTTT. Translating it yields CASSLADRDTEAFF.

This clonotype was counted only a few times. The chain links TRBV5-1 to TRBJ2-1, with D tentatively TRBD1 (6 bases). CDR3 length equals 16 residues. The V gene's germline CDR1 is SGHRS and CDR2 YFSETQ. Trimming cost V 4 bases and J 5 bases, with 19 bases left between them. CDR3 sequence reads: CASSPKVAGVNNEQFF. In DNA form, the CDR3 reads TGCGCCAGCAGCCCCAAGGTGGCAGGGGTTAACAATGAGCAGTTCTTC.

This chain joins TRBV7-8 and TRBJ2-2; 7 bases match TRBD2. CDR1 is SGHVS and CDR2 is FQNEAQ in the germline V gene. The CDR3 totals 14 residues. V shed 5 bases and J 7 bases; nucleotides not matched to a gene: 7. CDR3 bases: TGTGCCAGCAGCAGCGGGACCGGGGTCGGGGAGCTGTTTTTT. Translation: CASSSGTGVGELFF.

V and J are TRBV10-1 and TRBJ1-5; D is unclear. This CDR3 spans 14 amino acids. Germline V gene data show CDR1 as WNHNN and CDR2 as SYGVQD (reference sequence). V lost 5 bases and J 5 bases, leaving 13 bases between the germline ends. The CDR3 nucleotides read TGCGCCAGCAGTCCGACGGGTAGGGATCAGCCCCAGCATTTT. It is translated as CASSPTGRDQPQHF.

This clonotype was observed a few times. The V gene is TRBV7-2, the J gene TRBJ2-4, with a weak D call TRBD1 (7 bases). Germline CDR1 is SGHTA and CDR2 is FQGNSA. CDR3 length: 14 residues. Trimming took 1 base from V and 7 from J, leaving 11 bases between them. The DNA for the CDR3 is TGTGCCAGCAGCTTAGAGACAGGGAGGAACATTCAGTACTTC. It yields the protein CASSLETGRNIQYF.

This clonotype has a handful of counts. The chain uses TRBV4-2 and TRBJ2-3; 15 bases fit TRBD2. Germline CDR1 reads LGHNA; CDR2 reads YNFKEQ. The CDR3 consists of 18 residues. V shed 6 bases and J 4 bases; nucleotides not matched to a gene: 11. CDR3 in amino acids: CASSFGLAGGPVSDTQYF. The CDR3 DNA is TGTGCCAGCAGTTTCGGACTAGCGGGGGGGCCTGTGTCAGATACGCAGTATTTT.

This clonotype was seen a handful of times. This sequence joins TRBV6-1 and TRBJ2-5; no firm D call. CDR3 length: 13 amino acids. Germline loops: CDR1 MNHNS, CDR2 SASEGT. V was cut by 4 bases and J by 2 bases, with 8 bases left in between. The CDR3 protein is CASSVTAQETQYF. The CDR3 DNA reads as TGTGCCAGCAGTGTAACAGCTCAAGAGACCCAGTACTTC.

The chain uses TRBV29-1 and TRBJ2-5; no definite D call. This CDR3 is 11 amino acids long. CDR1 SQVTM and CDR2 ANQGSEA come from the germline V gene. Deletions cut 1 base from V and 4 bases from J, with 4 bases between. CDR3 sequence reads: CSVEVSETQYF. DNA of the CDR3: TGCAGCGTTGAAGTTTCAGAGACCCAGTACTTC.

V is TRBV27 and J is TRBJ2-7; 9 nucleotides match TRBD1. The V gene end was trimmed by 6 bases and the J gene end by 7 bases; junction bases not matched to a gene: 7. Germline V gives CDR1 MNHEY, CDR2 SMNVEV (reference sequence). The CDR3 has 13 residues. DNA of the CDR3: TGTGCCAGCAGCCTGGGGACAGGGAGGGAGCAGTACTTC. Translated: CASSLGTGREQYF.

In this sample, this clonotype turned up a few times. The J gene is TRBJ2-7, the V gene TRBV18; TRBD1 or TRBD2 may be the D gene (5 bases each). This CDR3 comprises 13 residues. Trimming left V 8 bases short and J 2 bases short, with 13 bases between. CDR1 and CDR2 (germline): KGHSH, LQKENI. In DNA, the CDR3 is TGTGCCAGCGCCCGGGACCACGCCTACGAGCAGTACTTC. Translated, it gives CASARDHAYEQYF.

The table lists this clonotype with a few counts. This chain connects TRBV5-4 to TRBJ2-7, with a possible D match to TRBD2 (5 bases). Germline V lookup: CDR1 SGHNT, CDR2 YYREEE (reference sequence). The CDR3 spans 14 residues. V was shortened by 2 bases and J by 0 bases, with 9 bases between the two germline ends. CDR3 DNA sequence: TGTGCCAGCAGCTTAGGACTGAGCTCCTACGAGCAGTACTTC. Its translation is CASSLGLSSYEQYF. The complete variable domain, with remaining parts taken from reference TRBV5-4 and TRBJ2-7, reads ETGVTQSPTHLIKTRGQQVTLRCSSQSGHNTVSWYQQALGQGPQFIFQYYREEENGRGNFPPRFSGLQFPNYSSELNVNALELDDSALYLCASSLGLSSYEQYFGPGTRLTVT.

In this sample, this clonotype turned up a few times. This chain links TRBV5-1 with TRBJ1-6, with 9 bases aligning to TRBD1. The CDR3 is 14 amino acids. In germline, CDR1 is SGHRS, CDR2 YFSETQ. V lost 5 bases and J lost 9; bases outside the gene matches: 6. CDR3 sequence: CASRRDREGSPLHF. CDR3 DNA: TGCGCCAGCAGAAGGGACAGGGAAGGTTCACCCCTCCACTTT.

The count of this clonotype is one. The genes are TRBV11-2 and TRBJ1-6, with D maybe TRBD1 (5 bases). In germline, CDR1 is SGHAT, CDR2 FQNNGV. Trimming took 0 bases from V and 8 from J, leaving 11 bases between them. The CDR3 sequence is 15 residues long. As DNA, the CDR3 is TGTGCCAGCAGCTTAGAGGCAGGGTCGGATTCACCCCTCCACTTT. Its translation: CASSLEAGSDSPLHF.

The chain recombines TRBV5-1 with TRBJ2-7; no clear D. V lost 1 base to trimming and J lost 0 bases, with 8 bases between them. The CDR3 extends over 14 amino acids. CDR1 is SGHRS, CDR2 YFSETQ, per germline. The CDR3 DNA reads TGCGCCAGCAGCTTGCAGGTTGGCTCCTACGAGCAGTACTTC. It codes for CASSLQVGSYEQYF.

The genes are TRBV12-5 and TRBJ2-2, with D uncertain. The CDR3 contains 13 residues. Germline V gene data show CDR1 as LGHNT and CDR2 as FRNRAP. Trimming shortened V by 5 bases and J by 4 bases, and 8 bases separated the two germline ends. In DNA form, the CDR3 reads TGTGCTAGTGGTCCTCCCATCACCGGGGAGCTGTTTTTT. Its translation: CASGPPITGELFF.

The V gene is TRBV2, the J gene TRBJ2-1; 11 bases are a match to TRBD2. The germline CDR1 and CDR2 sequences are SNHLY and FYNNEI. The CDR3 sequence is 14 residues long. The J segment lost 4 bases and the V segment lost 5 bases, leaving 1 base of the junction unmatched. The CDR3, as DNA: TGTGCCAGCAGTAGACTAGCGGGGTACAATGAGCAGTTCTTC. Protein: CASSRLAGYNEQFF.